This entry features one TCR beta chain sequence. The data are from a study of CD8 T cells in Susac syndrome. The patients with Susac syndrome satisfied recently defined diagnostic criteria for either definite or probable disease. Random hexamers served to reverse transcribe about 0.5 to 1 ug RNA. TCR beta CDR3 was amplified by immunoSEQ covering 54 Vbeta and 13 Jbeta. Using its own MiXCR run on the immunoSEQ multiplex PCR reads, TCRdb lists one record per CDR3 protein. The sample shows about 85,000 distinct CDR3 sequences, approximately 95% of them seen only once. This CDR3 has 15 amino acids. Germline lookup yields CDR1 SEHNR and CDR2 FQNEAQ (reference sequence). V gave up 3 bases and J gave up 2 bases; unmatched junction bases: 7.

The TCR comes from a human donor with Susac syndrome. Sequencing used CD8+ T cells from PBMCs. The gene calls are TRBV7-9 and TRBJ2-7; TRBD1 matches 7 bases. The CDR3 bases are TGTGCCAGCAGCTTGGACAGGACACCCCCCTACGAGCAGTACTTC. Translated: CASSLDRTPPYEQYF.